The clone carrying this T cell receptor (beta chain) was observed a single time. Its antigen is as yet unknown. These data originate in a study of neoadjuvant nivolumab and ipilimumab in lung cancer. The study's findings and limits: Resected tumors had greater TCR richness and clonality than uninvolved lung.

The CDR3 extends over 12 amino acids. Germline V gene sequence: CDR1 SGHTA, CDR2 FQGNSA. V lost 5 bases and J 6 bases, leaving 11 bases between the germline ends. Repertoires were generated with immunoSEQ multiplex PCR, while TCRdb's copy carries only in-frame clones and drops some. The sample includes approximately 9,300 clones, approximately 77% of them seen just once. The TCR originated in an adult with non-small cell lung cancer. Some clones in this sample may be carry-over from other donors' samples. Sequenced material: tumor tissue, taken after neoadjuvant nivolumab, alone or with ipilimumab, at or shortly before surgery. This rearrangement joins TRBV7-2 to TRBJ2-7; D perhaps matches TRBD1 (5 bases). CDR3 sequence: CASSLAGSEQYF. Written as DNA, the CDR3 is TGTGCCAGCAGCCTGGCAGGGTCCGAGCAGTACTTC.